The 11 T cell receptor beta chains below come from one sample, sequenced in a study of yellow fever vaccine responses in identical twins. Each CDR3 protein is one row after TCRdb ran MiXCR on the RT-PCR reads. The table shows around 3,500 distinct CDR3 sequences, with 85% to 90% occurring only once. The starting material was T cells from blood (PBMCs), unsorted or a sorted subset (not recorded which), obtained before or after yellow fever vaccination (not recorded which). These receptors originate from a woman aged 18-29 years who received the yellow fever vaccine.

The chain joins TRBV21-1 to TRBJ2-7; the D segment call TRBD1 is taken from the table without a DNA check. TRBV21-1 is reported as a pseudogene. This CDR3 contains 16 residues. The DNA of the CDR3 is TGTGCCAGCAGCAGGAAGGACCGGGACCGAGCCTACGAGCAGTACTTC. This translates into CASSRKDRDRAYEQYF.

The gene calls are TRBV25-1 and TRBJ2-7; D is perhaps TRBD2 (5 bases). Germline V gives CDR1 MGHDK, CDR2 SYGVNS. Trimming cost V 1 base and J 3 bases, with 10 bases left between them. This CDR3 contains 14 residues. CDR3 residues: CASSESEVRYEQYF. CDR3 sequence (DNA): TGTGCCAGCAGTGAATCGGAGGTCCGCTACGAGCAGTACTTC.

This clonotype has just a few counts. The genes are TRBV7-9 and TRBJ2-1; D is unclear. V was shortened by 1 base and J by 8 bases, with 3 bases between the two germline ends. Germline lookup yields CDR1 SEHNR and CDR2 FQNEAQ (reference sequence). CDR3 length: 11 amino acids. CDR3 DNA sequence: TGTGCCAGCAGCTTAGGTCATGAGCAGTTCTTC. It specifies CASSLGHEQFF.

This chain links TRBV7-3 with TRBJ2-5; D is possibly TRBD1 (5 bases). The CDR3 runs to 16 residues. Germline V gene lookup returns CDR1 SGHTA and CDR2 FQGTGA. V lost 1 base and J lost 4, with 16 bases in between. CDR3 amino acids: CASSLSIVRQGETQYF. CDR3 bases: TGTGCCAGCAGCTTAAGCATAGTCCGGCAGGGAGAGACCCAGTACTTC.

The gene calls are TRBV20-1 and TRBJ2-5; D is unresolved. Germline loops: CDR1 DFQATT, CDR2 SNEGSKA (reference sequence). Trimming shortened V by 7 bases and J by 4 bases, and 7 bases separated the two germline ends. The CDR3 covers 10 residues. The CDR3 nucleotides read TGCAGTGTAGCCGGAGAGACCCAGTACTTC. It specifies CSVAGETQYF.

The rearrangement uses TRBV11-1 and TRBJ2-1; D perhaps matches TRBD1 (6 bases). Trimming took off 5 bases at V and 8 bases at J, with 16 bases between the two ends. Germline values: CDR1 SGHAT, CDR2 FQDESV (reference sequence). The CDR3 is made up of 14 amino acids. This CDR3 is CASSAYREKDEQFF. In DNA form, the CDR3 reads TGTGCCAGCAGCGCTTACAGGGAGAAGGATGAGCAGTTCTTC.

V usage is TRBV20-1 and J usage is TRBJ2-1, with D possibly being TRBD2 (6 bases). The germline V gene encodes CDR1 DFQATT and CDR2 SNEGSKA (reference sequence). V gave up 2 bases and J gave up 9 bases, with 11 bases separating them. CDR3 length: 12 residues. The chain's CDR3 is CSARRRESEQFF. The CDR3 DNA sequence: TGCAGTGCTAGACGCCGGGAGAGTGAGCAGTTCTTC.

The genes are TRBV28 and TRBJ2-1; D gene uncertain. V lost 5 bases and J 16 bases, leaving 21 bases between the germline ends. Germline-derived CDR1 and CDR2 are MDHEN and SYDVKM. CDR3 length equals 13 residues. This chain's CDR3 is CASSPRTPPDGFF. The CDR3 DNA reads TGTGCCAGCAGTCCCAGAACCCCACCTGATGGATTCTTC.

This clonotype has just a few counts. V usage is TRBV27 and J usage is TRBJ1-2, with D perhaps TRBD1 (6 bases). CDR3 length: 16 amino acids. Looked up from germline, CDR1 is MNHEY and CDR2 is SMNVEV (reference sequence). Trimming left V 3 bases short and J 5 bases short, with 19 bases between. For the CDR3, the DNA is TGTGCCAGCAGTTTCGGCAGTCGCGGGGGCGCTTATGGCTACACCTTC. Protein sequence: CASSFGSRGGAYGYTF.

CDR3: CSEIQGTDTQYF. As DNA, the CDR3 is TGCAGTGAGATACAGGGAACAGATACGCAGTATTTT. The chain couples TRBV29-1 to TRBJ2-3; TRBD1 might be the D (6 bases). Germline V gene lookup returns CDR1 SQVTM and CDR2 ANQGSEA. The CDR3 is 12 amino acids.

The V gene is TRBV18, the J gene TRBJ2-1, with D maybe TRBD2 (6 bases). CDR1 is KGHSH, CDR2 LQKENI, per germline. This CDR3 is 13 amino acids long. The V end lost 1 base, the J end lost 7 bases, and 8 bases lay between the germline ends. CDR3 residues: CASSPQSGNEQFF. Written as DNA, the CDR3 is TGTGCCAGCTCACCACAAAGCGGGAATGAGCAGTTCTTC.